Each of the 10 T cell receptor beta chains below was sequenced from the same sample in a study of T cells in Graves' hyperthyroidism and ophthalmopathy. There were TCR beta CDR3 regions amplified from RNA transcripts. In the first-round RT-PCR of the TCR CDR3, the HTBI primer set was used. MiXCR, applied by TCRdb to the multiplex PCR reads, yields one record per CDR3 protein. The table records 450,000 to 550,000 distinct CDR3 sequences, roughly 25% of them present only once. Material for sequencing was blood. These receptors were obtained from a woman in her twenties or thirties with Graves' ophthalmopathy.

This clonotype was seen ten or more times. CDR3 sequence: CSVEAETQYF. The CDR3 bases are TGCAGCGTTGAAGCAGAGACCCAGTACTTC. The chain carries TRBV29-1 and TRBJ2-5; no definite D call. V was clipped by 1 base and J by 4 bases, with 1 base between them. This CDR3 is built from 10 residues. Per germline, CDR1 SQVTM and CDR2 ANQGSEA.

Many counts were recorded for this clonotype. A junction boundary mismatches the germline segment, possibly from a read error. V and J are TRBV15 and TRBJ2-7, with no clear D. Germline V gene data show CDR1 as LNHNV and CDR2 as YYDKDF (reference sequence). The CDR3 runs to 16 residues. The CDR3 coding sequence is TGTGCCACCAGCAGAGATTTTACAGCTAACTCCTGCGAGCAGTACTTC. As protein: CATSRDFTANSCEQYF.

This clonotype was seen at least ten times. Here the CDR3 reads CASSEEGSRQPQHF. The CDR3 bases are TGTGCCAGCAGTGAAGAGGGATCGAGGCAGCCCCAGCATTTT. This chain joins TRBV2 and TRBJ1-5; D not resolved. The germline gives CDR1 SNHLY, CDR2 FYNNEI. The CDR3 runs to 14 residues. Trimming cost V 1 base and J 7 bases, with 11 bases left between them.

This clonotype came up many times. The chain links TRBV6-2 or TRBV6-3 to TRBJ1-5, with 9 positions matching TRBD1. The J segment lost 1 base and the V segment lost 6 bases, leaving 7 bases of the junction unmatched. CDR1 is MNHEY and CDR2 is SVGEGT in the germline V gene. CDR3 length: 16 residues. In DNA, the CDR3 is TGTGCCAGCAGAGACGGGACAGGGCGGAGCAATCAGCCCCAGCATTTT. Translating it yields CASRDGTGRSNQPQHF.

This clonotype came up many times. V usage is TRBV6-2 or TRBV6-3 and J usage is TRBJ2-7; TRBD2 matches 10 bases. Unmatched junction bases numbered 7, after V lost 2 bases and J lost 6 bases. Germline V CDR1 and CDR2: MNHEY, SVGEGT. This CDR3 contains 15 residues. Here the CDR3 reads CASSYASGGDVEQYF. For the CDR3, the DNA is TGTGCCAGCAGTTACGCTAGCGGGGGAGATGTCGAGCAGTACTTC.

This clonotype occurred a few times. V gene TRBV6-4 combines with J gene TRBJ1-1, with a weak D call TRBD1 (5 bases). V was trimmed by 5 bases and J by 6 bases, leaving 13 bases between them. Germline CDR1 reads MRHNA; CDR2 reads SNTAGT. The CDR3 is made up of 13 amino acids. CDR3 sequence: CASSRGQGAEAFF. CDR3 nucleotides: TGTGCCAGCAGTCGGGGCCAAGGGGCTGAAGCTTTCTTT.

The chain uses TRBV19 and TRBJ1-1; D is unclear. Trimming cost V 9 bases and J 3 bases, with 14 bases left between them. The CDR3 runs to 13 residues. In germline, CDR1 is LNHDA, CDR2 SQIVND (reference sequence). CDR3 protein: CASCRARDTEAFF. The CDR3 DNA reads TGTGCCAGCTGCCGGGCACGGGACACTGAAGCTTTCTTT.

V usage is TRBV15 and J usage is TRBJ1-1, with TRBD1 matching 9 bases. The CDR3 sequence is 14 residues long. With V trimmed by 5 bases and J by 8 bases, 9 bases remained unmatched. Germline lookup yields CDR1 LNHNV and CDR2 YYDKDF (reference sequence). Written as DNA, the CDR3 is TGTGCCACCAGCTTACACAGGGGGCGCGTGGAAGCTTTCTTT. Its translation is CATSLHRGRVEAFF. Looking up the rest from reference TRBV15 and TRBJ1-1 gives the full variable domain: DAMVIQNPRYQVTQFGKPVTLSCSQTLNHNVMYWYQQKSSQAPKLLFHYYDKDFNNEADTPDNFQSRRPNTSFCFLDIRSPGLGDTAMYLCATSLHRGRVEAFFGQGTRLTVV.

This clonotype occurred a few times. The chain links TRBV19 to TRBJ2-4; D assignment may be TRBD1 or TRBD2 (5 bases each). V was shortened by 8 bases and J by 4 bases, with 15 bases between the two germline ends. This CDR3 spans 14 amino acids. CDR1 and CDR2 from the germline V gene are LNHDA and SQIVND (reference sequence). The CDR3 nucleotides are TGTGCCAGTTGTTTTCGGGACCAAAAAAACATTCAGTACTTC. This codes for CASCFRDQKNIQYF.

The rearrangement links TRBV6-1 to TRBJ1-2, with 8 bases matching TRBD1. This CDR3 has 13 amino acids. Trimming took 4 bases from V and 9 from J; bases not matched to a gene: 7. Germline lookup yields CDR1 MNHNS and CDR2 SASEGT. CDR3 nucleotide sequence: TGTGCCAGCAGTGGAGCCGGGACAGGCCGCTACACCTTC. Translated, it gives CASSGAGTGRYTF.